This note documents a single T cell receptor (beta chain) sequence. The antigen is undetermined. V was trimmed by 4 bases and J by 8 bases, leaving 16 bases between them. In germline, CDR1 is SGHTS, CDR2 YDEGEE. This CDR3 has 14 amino acids. These data come from a study of cytomegalovirus exposure and HLA in healthy donors. PCR involved 60 Vbeta and 13 Jbeta primers. Measured with immunoSEQ multiplex PCR; TCRdb has only the in-frame clones, and not every one. Here the sample spans 150,000 or so clones, 60% to 85% being singletons. Overall study findings and caveats: With later analysis, a missense DCLRE1C variant became linked to TCR beta V- and J-gene trimming.

The source of this sequence is a man aged 40-49 years in good health and CMV-seropositive. The chain combines TRBV5-8 with TRBJ2-4; TRBD1 is a possible D gene (6 bases). The sample taken for sequencing was PBMCs. For the CDR3, the DNA is TGTGCCAGCAGCATTCTTACAGGGACGGACATTCAGTACTTC. Its protein product is CASSILTGTDIQYF.